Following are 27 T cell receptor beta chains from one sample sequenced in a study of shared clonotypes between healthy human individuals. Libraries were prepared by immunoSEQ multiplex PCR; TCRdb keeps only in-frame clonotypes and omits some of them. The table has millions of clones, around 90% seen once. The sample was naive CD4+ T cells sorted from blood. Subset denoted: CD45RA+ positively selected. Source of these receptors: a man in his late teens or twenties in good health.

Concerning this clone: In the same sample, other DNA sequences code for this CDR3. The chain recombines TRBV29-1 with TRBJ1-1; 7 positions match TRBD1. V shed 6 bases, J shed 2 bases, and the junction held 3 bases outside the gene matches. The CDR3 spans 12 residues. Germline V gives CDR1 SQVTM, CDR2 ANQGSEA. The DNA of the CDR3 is TGCAGCGTCAGACAGGGAAACACTGAAGCTTTCTTT. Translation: CSVRQGNTEAFF.

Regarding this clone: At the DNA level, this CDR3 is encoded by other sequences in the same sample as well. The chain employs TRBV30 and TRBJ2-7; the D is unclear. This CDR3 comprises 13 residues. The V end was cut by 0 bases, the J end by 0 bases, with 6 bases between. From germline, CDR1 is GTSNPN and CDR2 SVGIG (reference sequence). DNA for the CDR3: TGTGCCTGGAGTGTTGGGCCCTCCTACGAGCAGTACTTC. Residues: CAWSVGPSYEQYF.

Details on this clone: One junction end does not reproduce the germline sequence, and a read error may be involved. CDR3: CASSQGPTLAKNIQYF. CDR3 bases: TGTGCCAGCAGTCAAGGTCCCACTCTAGCCAAAAACATTCAGTACTTC. The chain uses TRBV14 and TRBJ2-4; D gene uncertain. Germline lookup yields CDR1 SGHDN and CDR2 FVKESK. The CDR3 covers 16 residues.

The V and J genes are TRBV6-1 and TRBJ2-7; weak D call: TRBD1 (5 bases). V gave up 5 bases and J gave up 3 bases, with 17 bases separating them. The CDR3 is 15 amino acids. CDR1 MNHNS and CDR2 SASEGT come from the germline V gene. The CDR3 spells CASSPDTNPVYEQYF. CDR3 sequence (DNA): TGTGCCAGCAGTCCGGACACCAACCCCGTCTACGAGCAGTACTTC.

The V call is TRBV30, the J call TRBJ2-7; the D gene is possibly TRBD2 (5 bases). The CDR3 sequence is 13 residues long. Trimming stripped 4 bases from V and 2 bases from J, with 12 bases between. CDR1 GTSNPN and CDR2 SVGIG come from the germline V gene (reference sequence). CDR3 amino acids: CAWNRAGPYEQYF. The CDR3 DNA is TGTGCCTGGAACCGGGCGGGCCCCTACGAGCAGTACTTC.

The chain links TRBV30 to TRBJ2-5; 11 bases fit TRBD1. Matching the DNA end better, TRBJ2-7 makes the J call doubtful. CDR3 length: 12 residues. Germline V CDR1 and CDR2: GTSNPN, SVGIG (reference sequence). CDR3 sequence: CAWGQGAGEQYF. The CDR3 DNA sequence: TGTGCCTGGGGACAGGGGGCCGGCGAGCAGTACTTC.

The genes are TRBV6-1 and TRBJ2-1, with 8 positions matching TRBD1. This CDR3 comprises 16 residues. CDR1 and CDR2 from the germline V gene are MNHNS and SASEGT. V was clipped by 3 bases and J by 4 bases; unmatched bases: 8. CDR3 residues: CASSDLGQGGYNEQFF. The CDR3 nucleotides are TGTGCCAGCAGTGATTTAGGACAGGGCGGATACAATGAGCAGTTCTTC.

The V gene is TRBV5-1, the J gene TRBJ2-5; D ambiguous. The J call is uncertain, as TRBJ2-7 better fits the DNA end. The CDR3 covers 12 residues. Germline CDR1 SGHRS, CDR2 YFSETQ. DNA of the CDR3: TGCGCCAGCAGCTTGGGGGACTACGAGCAGTACTTC. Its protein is CASSLGDYEQYF.

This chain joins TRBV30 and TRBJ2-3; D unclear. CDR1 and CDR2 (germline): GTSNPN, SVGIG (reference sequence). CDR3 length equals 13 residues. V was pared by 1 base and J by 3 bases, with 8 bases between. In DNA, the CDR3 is TGTGCCTGGAGTGCCCTAGGAACAGATACGCAGTATTTT. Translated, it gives CAWSALGTDTQYF.

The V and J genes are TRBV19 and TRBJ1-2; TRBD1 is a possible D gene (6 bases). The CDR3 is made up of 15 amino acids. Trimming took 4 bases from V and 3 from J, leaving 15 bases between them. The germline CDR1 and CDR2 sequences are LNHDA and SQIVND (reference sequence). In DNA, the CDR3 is TGTGCCAGTAGTACCAGGTCAGCAGGGGACTATGGCTACACCTTC. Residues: CASSTRSAGDYGYTF.

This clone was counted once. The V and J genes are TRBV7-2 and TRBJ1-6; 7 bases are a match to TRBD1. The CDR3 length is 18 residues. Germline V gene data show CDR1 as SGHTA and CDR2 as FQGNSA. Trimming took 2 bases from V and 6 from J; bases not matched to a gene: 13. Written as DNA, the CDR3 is TGTGCCAGCAGCTTATTCCGGCAGGGGGTGAGGAGTAATTCACCCCTCCACTTT. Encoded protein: CASSLFRQGVRSNSPLHF.

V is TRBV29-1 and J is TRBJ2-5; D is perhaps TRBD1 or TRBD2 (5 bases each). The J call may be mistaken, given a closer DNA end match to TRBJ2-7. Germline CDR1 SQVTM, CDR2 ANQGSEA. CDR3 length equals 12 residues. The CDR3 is CSAQGGPYEQYF. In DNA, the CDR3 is TGCAGCGCCCAGGGCGGGCCCTACGAGCAGTACTTC.

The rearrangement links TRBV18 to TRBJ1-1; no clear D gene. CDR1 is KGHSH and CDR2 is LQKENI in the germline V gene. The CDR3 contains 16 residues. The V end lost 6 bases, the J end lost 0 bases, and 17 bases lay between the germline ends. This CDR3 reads CASSQSVPTMNTEAFF. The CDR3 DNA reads TGTGCCAGCTCGCAAAGTGTCCCCACCATGAACACTGAAGCTTTCTTT.

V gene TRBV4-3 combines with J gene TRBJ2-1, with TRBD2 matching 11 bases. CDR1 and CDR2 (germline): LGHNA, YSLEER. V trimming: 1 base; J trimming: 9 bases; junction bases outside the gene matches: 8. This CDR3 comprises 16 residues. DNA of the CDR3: TGCGCCAGCAGCCAAGTGGGGACTAGCGGTACAATTGAGCAGTTCTTC. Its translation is CASSQVGTSGTIEQFF.

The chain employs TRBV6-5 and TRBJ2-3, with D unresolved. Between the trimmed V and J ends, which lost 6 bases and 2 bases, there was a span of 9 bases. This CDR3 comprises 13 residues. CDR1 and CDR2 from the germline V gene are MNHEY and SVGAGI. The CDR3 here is CASSRIPTDTQYF. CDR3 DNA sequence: TGTGCCAGCAGCCGTATCCCCACAGATACGCAGTATTTT.

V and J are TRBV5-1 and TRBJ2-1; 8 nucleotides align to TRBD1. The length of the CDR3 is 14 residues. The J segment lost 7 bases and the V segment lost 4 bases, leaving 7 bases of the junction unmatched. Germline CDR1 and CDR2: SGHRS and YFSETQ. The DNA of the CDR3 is TGCGCCAGCAGCGCAGGACAGGGTGGGAATGAGCAGTTCTTC. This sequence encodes CASSAGQGGNEQFF.

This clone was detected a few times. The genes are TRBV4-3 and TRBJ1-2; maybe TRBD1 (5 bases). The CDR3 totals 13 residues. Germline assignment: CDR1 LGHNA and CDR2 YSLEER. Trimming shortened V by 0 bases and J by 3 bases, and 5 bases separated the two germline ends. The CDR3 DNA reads TGCGCCAGCAGCCAAGACAGGGACTATGGCTACACCTTC. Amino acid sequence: CASSQDRDYGYTF.

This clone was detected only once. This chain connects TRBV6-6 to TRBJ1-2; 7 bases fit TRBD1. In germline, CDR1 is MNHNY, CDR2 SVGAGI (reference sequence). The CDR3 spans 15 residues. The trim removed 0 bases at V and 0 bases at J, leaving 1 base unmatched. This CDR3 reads CASSYSGQANYGYTF. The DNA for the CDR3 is TGTGCCAGCAGTTACTCAGGACAGGCTAACTATGGCTACACCTTC.

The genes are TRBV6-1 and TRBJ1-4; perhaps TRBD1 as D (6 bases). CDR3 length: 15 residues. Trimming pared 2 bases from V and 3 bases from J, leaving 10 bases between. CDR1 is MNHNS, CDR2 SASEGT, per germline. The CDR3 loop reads CASSERGAANEKLFF. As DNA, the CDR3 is TGTGCCAGCAGTGAAAGGGGGGCCGCTAATGAAAAACTGTTTTTT.

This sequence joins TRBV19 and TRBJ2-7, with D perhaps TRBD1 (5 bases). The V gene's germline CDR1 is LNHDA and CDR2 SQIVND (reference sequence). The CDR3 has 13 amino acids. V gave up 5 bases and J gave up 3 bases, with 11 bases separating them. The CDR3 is CASSWGRYYEQYF. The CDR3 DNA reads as TGTGCCAGTAGTTGGGGCAGGTACTACGAGCAGTACTTC.

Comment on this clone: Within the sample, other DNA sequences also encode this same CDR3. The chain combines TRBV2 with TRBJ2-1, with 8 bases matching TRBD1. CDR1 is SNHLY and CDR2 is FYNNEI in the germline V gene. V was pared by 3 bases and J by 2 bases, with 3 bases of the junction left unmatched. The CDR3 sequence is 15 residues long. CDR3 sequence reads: CASSEGTGPYNEQFF. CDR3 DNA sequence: TGTGCCAGCAGTGAGGGGACAGGACCCTACAATGAGCAGTTCTTC.

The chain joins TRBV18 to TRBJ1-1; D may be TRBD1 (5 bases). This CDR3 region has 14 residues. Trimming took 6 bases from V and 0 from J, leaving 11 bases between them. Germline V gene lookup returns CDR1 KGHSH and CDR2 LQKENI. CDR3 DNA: TGTGCCAGCTCGCGGGACTTGATGAACACTGAAGCTTTCTTT. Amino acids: CASSRDLMNTEAFF.

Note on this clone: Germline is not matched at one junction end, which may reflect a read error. In nucleotides, the CDR3 is TGTGCCAGCAGGCGAACGTCTAGCGGGAGGGCCGATTTT. Translating gives CASRRTSSGRADF. The V call is TRBV27, the J call TRBJ2-3, with 12 bases lining up with TRBD2. CDR3 size: 13 residues. Germline lookup yields CDR1 MNHEY and CDR2 SMNVEV (reference sequence).

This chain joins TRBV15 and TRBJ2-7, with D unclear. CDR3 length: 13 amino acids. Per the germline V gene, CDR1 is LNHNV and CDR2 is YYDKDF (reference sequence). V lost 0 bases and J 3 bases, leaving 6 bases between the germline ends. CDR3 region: CATSRDPYYEQYF. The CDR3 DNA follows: TGTGCCACCAGCAGAGACCCATACTACGAGCAGTACTTC.

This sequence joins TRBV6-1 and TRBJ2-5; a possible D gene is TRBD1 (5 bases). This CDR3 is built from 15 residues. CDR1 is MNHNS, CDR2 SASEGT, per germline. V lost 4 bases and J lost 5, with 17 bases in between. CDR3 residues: CASSADQGTRETQYF. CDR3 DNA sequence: TGTGCCAGCAGTGCAGATCAGGGTACAAGGGAGACCCAGTACTTC.

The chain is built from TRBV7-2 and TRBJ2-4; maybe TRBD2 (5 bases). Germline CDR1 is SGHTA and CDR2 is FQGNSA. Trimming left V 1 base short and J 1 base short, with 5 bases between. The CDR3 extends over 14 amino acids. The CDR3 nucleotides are TGTGCCAGCAGCTTAGGGGAGGCCAAAAACATTCAGTACTTC. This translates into CASSLGEAKNIQYF.

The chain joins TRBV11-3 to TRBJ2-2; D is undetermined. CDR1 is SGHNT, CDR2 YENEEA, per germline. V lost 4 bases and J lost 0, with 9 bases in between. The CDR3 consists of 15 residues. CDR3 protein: CASSSLSTNTGELFF. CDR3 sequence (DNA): TGTGCCAGCAGCTCGCTAAGTACGAACACCGGGGAGCTGTTTTTT.